This T cell receptor beta chain was sequenced in a study of blood T cell repertoires in COVID-19. The overall study: The analysed material was cDNA or gDNA that came from T cells, B-cell-depleted T cells, or PBMCs.

As originally analysed: For nucleated cells, counts were estimated from reference gene primer amplification. Generated by immunoSEQ multiplex PCR, the TCRdb table keeps only in-frame clones and is missing some. The V and J calls and clone size were taken over from that table, and D and trimming were inferred from the DNA. This repertoire shows some 57,000 clones, 86% found once; its top ten account for under 30%. The CDR3 runs to 15 residues. Between the trimmed V and J ends, which lost 3 bases and 6 bases, there was a span of 16 bases. Germline values: CDR1 MNHNS, CDR2 SASEGT. The sequence was collected from an elderly woman with acute or convalescent COVID-19. Sequencing was carried out using peripheral blood. The chain is built from TRBV6-1 and TRBJ2-3; possibly TRBD2 for D (6 bases). DNA of the CDR3: TGTGCCAGCAGTGAGGACGGCCGGGGGTTGGATACGCAGTATTTT. As protein: CASSEDGRGLDTQYF.